Listed below are T cell receptor beta chains from one sample, sequenced in a study of graft-versus-host responses after intestinal transplantation. Clones were read by immunoSEQ multiplex PCR, and TCRdb kept only the in-frame ones, dropping some. The profile shows 90,000 to 95,000 clones, roughly 91% of them singletons. These receptors have no identified antigens. Here the sequenced sample was unstimulated CD8+ T cells sorted from spleen or lymph node cells, taken before intestinal transplant. Every receptor here comes from a human donor who received an intestinal transplant. Each CDR3 is given with its conserved first and last residue. The D gene is left open where the match is weak. Clone size is not always given. Where it is, it says once, few, many or a class for expanded clones.

.,.,TRBJ2-2,TRBV19,TGTGCCAGTAGTGTTAGGGGTCGGGAGCTGTTTTTT,CASSVRGRELFF
TRBD1,once,TRBJ2-1,TRBV4-3,TGCGCCAGCAGCCAAGTAAAAACCGGGACAGGGCTGAGTGAGCAGTTCTTC,CASSQVKTGTGLSEQFF
TRBD1,.,TRBJ2-3,TRBV19,TGTGCCAGAAGAGTGACAGGGGGCACAGATACGCAGTATTTT,CARRVTGGTDTQYF
.,.,TRBJ2-7,TRBV29-1,TGCAGCGTTGGGGAGGACTACGAGCAGTACTTC,CSVGEDYEQYF
.,.,TRBJ2-6,TRBV29-1,TGCAGCGTTGGAGGGCTCGAGGGAGCTGGGGCCAACGTCCTGACTTTC,CSVGGLEGAGANVLTF
TRBD2,.,TRBJ2-5,TRBV6-1,TGTGCCAGCAGTGACGGGCGGGAGTACCAAGAGACCCAGTACTTC,CASSDGREYQETQYF
.,.,TRBJ2-1,TRBV19,TGTGCCAGTAGTCCCATTGCAGGGGATTACAATGAGCAGTTCTTC,CASSPIAGDYNEQFF
TRBD2,.,TRBJ2-7,TRBV4-3,TGCGCCAGCAGCCAAGCAACGGGGGGAGGCTACGAGCAGTACTTC,CASSQATGGGYEQYF
.,.,TRBJ2-1,TRBV27,TGTGCCACTCCCGTCCGTATTAGTGACAATGAGCAGTTCTTC,CATPVRISDNEQFF
TRBD2,.,TRBJ2-1,TRBV5-6,TGTGCCAGCAGCTGGGGGGCGGGACTAGCGGGTAGCAATGAGCAGTTCTTC,CASSWGAGLAGSNEQFF
.,.,TRBJ2-7,TRBV7-7,TGTGCCAGCACACCCACTCAGGGAAGCGAGCAGTACTTC,CASTPTQGSEQYF
TRBD1,.,TRBJ2-3,TRBV13,TGTGCCAGCAGCTCGGGAACCGGGACAGGGACCACAGATACGCAGTATTTT,CASSSGTGTGTTDTQYF
.,.,TRBJ1-5,TRBV7-8,TGTGCCAGCAGCTTAGGCCGAGTATATAGCAATCAGCCCCAGCATTTT,CASSLGRVYSNQPQHF
TRBD1,.,TRBJ1-4,TRBV5-6,TGTGCCAGCAGCGCCGAACAGGGGGATGAAAAACTGTTTTTT,CASSAEQGDEKLFF
TRBD2,.,TRBJ2-3,TRBV2,TGTGCCAGCAGTGAGTTCTCGGGGACTAGGGACACAGATACGCAGTATTTT,CASSEFSGTRDTDTQYF
.,.,TRBJ1-1,TRBV5-4,TGTGCCAGCAGCCGTACCGTGCCGACACTCCCGGGGACTGAAGCTTTCTTT,CASSRTVPTLPGTEAFF
.,few,TRBJ2-1,TRBV6-5,TGTGCCAGCAGCCCAGCCCCTAGCTATGAGCAGTTCTTC,CASSPAPSYEQFF
TRBD1,.,TRBJ2-7,TRBV6-5,TGTGCCAGCTCCCCCCCAGGGGGCATTTTCGAGCAGTACTTC,CASSPPGGIFEQYF
.,once,TRBJ2-3,TRBV5-4,TGTGCCAGCAGTTCGGGACTTGACACAGATACGCAGTATTTT,CASSSGLDTDTQYF
TRBD2,once,TRBJ2-7,TRBV9,TGTGCCAGCAGCGTAGCTCCGGGAGGGGGACTAGGGCGCTACGAGCAGTACTTC,CASSVAPGGGLGRYEQYF
TRBD2,.,TRBJ2-7,TRBV28,TGTGCCAGCAGTTTCGGGACTAGCGGCAATCCCTACGAGCAGTACTTC,CASSFGTSGNPYEQYF
.,.,TRBJ2-7,TRBV5-4,TGTGCCAGCAGCTGGGCACCGGGAGCGGCTAACTACGAGCAGTACTTC,CASSWAPGAANYEQYF
.,.,TRBJ2-5,TRBV13,TGTGCCAGCAGCTTAGGTGGCGGGTTCCAAGAGACCCAGTACTTC,CASSLGGGFQETQYF
.,.,TRBJ2-5,TRBV19,TGTGCCAGTAGTTCCCCGGGGGAGACCCAGTACTTC,CASSSPGETQYF
.,.,TRBJ2-5,TRBV20-1,TGCAGTGCTAGCTTGGAGACCCAGTACTTC,CSASLETQYF
TRBD1,.,TRBJ2-5,TRBV5-6,TGTGCCAGCAGCCTGGGACAGGGGTACCAAGAGACCCAGTACTTC,CASSLGQGYQETQYF
.,.,TRBJ2-7,TRBV15,TGTGCCACCCTTAGTAGCGAGGCTTACGAGCAGTACTTC,CATLSSEAYEQYF
.,.,TRBJ2-2,TRBV27,TGTGCCAGCAGTTTTCTGAACACCGGGGAGCTGTTTTTT,CASSFLNTGELFF
TRBD2,few,TRBJ2-3,TRBV6-4,TGTGCCAGCGGAGAGACTAGCGGGGCAGATACGCAGTATTTT,CASGETSGADTQYF
TRBD2,.,TRBJ2-5,TRBV6-6,TGTGCCAGCACCAAAAAGAGCGGGGGGGTAGTGGAGCAGTACTTC,CASTKKSGGVVEQYF
.,.,TRBJ1-3,TRBV30,TGTGCCTGTCCTGCCCGGACGATTCTACAGGGCGCAGGAAACACCATATATTTT,CACPARTILQGAGNTIYF
.,.,TRBJ2-1,TRBV7-8,TGTGCCAGCAGCTTAGTCGGCTACAATGAGCAGTTCTTC,CASSLVGYNEQFF
TRBD2,.,TRBJ2-3,TRBV5-6,TGTGCCAGCAGCTGGGGACCGGGACTACCTACCCGCACAGATACGCAGTATTTT,CASSWGPGLPTRTDTQYF
.,.,TRBJ1-6,TRBV4-2,TGTGCCAGCAGCCAAGATCGCGGGTCACCCCTCCACTTT,CASSQDRGSPLHF
TRBD2,.,TRBJ2-3,TRBV29-1,TGCAGCGTTCGAAGGGCGGGAGAGGGTTCTACGCAGTATTTT,CSVRRAGEGSTQYF
TRBD2,.,TRBJ2-7,TRBV29-1,TGCAGCGTTACTAGCGGCTCCTACGAGCAGTACTTC,CSVTSGSYEQYF
TRBD2,.,TRBJ2-3,TRBV4-2,TGTGCCAGCAGCCAAGTGGTGTTTGGCGCGGGGGGTACACCTAGCACAGATACGCAGTATTTT,CASSQVVFGAGGTPSTDTQYF